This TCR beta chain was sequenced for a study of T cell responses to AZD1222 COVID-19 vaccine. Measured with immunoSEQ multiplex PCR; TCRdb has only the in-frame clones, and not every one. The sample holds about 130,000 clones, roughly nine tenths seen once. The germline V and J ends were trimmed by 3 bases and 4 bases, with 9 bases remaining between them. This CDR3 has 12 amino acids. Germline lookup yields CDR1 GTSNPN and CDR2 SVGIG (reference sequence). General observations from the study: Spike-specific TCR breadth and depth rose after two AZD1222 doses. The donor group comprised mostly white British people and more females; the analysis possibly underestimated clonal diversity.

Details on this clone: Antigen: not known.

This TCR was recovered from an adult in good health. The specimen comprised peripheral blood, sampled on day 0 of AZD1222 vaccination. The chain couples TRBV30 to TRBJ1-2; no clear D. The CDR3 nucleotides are TGTGCCTGGAGCTCCGTGGGCTATGGCTACACCTTC. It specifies CAWSSVGYGYTF. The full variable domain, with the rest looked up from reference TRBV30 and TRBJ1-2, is SQTIHQWPATLVQPVGSPLSLECTVEGTSNPNLYWYRQAAGRGLQLLFYSVGIGQISSEVPQNLSASRPQDRQFILSSKKLLLSDSGFYLCAWSSVGYGYTFGSGTRLTVV.